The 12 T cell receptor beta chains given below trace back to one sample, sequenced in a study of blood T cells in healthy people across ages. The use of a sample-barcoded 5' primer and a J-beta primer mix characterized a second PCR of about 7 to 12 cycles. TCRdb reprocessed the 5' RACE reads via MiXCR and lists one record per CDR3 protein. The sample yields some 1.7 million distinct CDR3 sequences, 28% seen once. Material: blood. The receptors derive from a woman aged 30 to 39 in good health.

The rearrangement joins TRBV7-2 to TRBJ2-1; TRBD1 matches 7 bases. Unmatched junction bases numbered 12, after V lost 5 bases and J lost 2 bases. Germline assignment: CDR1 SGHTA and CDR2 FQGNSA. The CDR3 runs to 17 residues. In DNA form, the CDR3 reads TGTGCCAGCAGCCTGGGATCTCAGGGGGTTCCCTACAATGAGCAGTTCTTC. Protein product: CASSLGSQGVPYNEQFF.

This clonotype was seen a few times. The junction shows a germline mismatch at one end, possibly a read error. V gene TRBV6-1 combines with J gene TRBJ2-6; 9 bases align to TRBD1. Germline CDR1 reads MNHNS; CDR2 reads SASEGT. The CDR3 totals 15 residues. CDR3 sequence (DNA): TGTGCCAGCATCACAGGGGGCGCTGGGGCCAACTTCCTGACTTTC. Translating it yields CASITGGAGANFLTF.

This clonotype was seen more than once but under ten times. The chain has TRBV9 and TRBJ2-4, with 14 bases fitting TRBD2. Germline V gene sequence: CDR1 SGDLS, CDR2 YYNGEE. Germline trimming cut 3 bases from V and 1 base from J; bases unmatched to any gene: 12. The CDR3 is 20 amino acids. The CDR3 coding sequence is TGTGCCAGCAGCGCCAGGGAGGGACTAGCGGGGGACTGGGCCAAAAACATTCAGTACTTC. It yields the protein CASSAREGLAGDWAKNIQYF.

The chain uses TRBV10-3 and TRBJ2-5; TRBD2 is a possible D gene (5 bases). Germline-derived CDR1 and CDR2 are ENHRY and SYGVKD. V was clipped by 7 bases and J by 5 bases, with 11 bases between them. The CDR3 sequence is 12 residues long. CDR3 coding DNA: TGTGCCATCACATGGCGCGGGGAGACCCAGTACTTC. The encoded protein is CAITWRGETQYF.

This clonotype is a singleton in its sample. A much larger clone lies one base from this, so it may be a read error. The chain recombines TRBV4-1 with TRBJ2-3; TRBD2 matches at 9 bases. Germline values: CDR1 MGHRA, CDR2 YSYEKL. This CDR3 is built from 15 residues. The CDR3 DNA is TGCGCCAGCAGCCAAGTGGGGACTAGCACAGATACGCATTATTTT. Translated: CASSQVGTSTDTHYF.

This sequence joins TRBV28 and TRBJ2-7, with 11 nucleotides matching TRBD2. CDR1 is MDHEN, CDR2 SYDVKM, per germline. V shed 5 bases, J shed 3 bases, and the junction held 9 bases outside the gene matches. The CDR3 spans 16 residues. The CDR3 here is CASSPFGTSGHYEQYF. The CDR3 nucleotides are TGTGCCAGCAGTCCATTTGGGACTAGCGGCCACTACGAGCAGTACTTC.

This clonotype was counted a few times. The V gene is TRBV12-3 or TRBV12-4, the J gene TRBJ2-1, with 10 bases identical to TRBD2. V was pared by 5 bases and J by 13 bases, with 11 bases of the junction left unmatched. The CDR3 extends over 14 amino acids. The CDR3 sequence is CASSPGLAEETQFF. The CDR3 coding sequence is TGTGCCAGCAGTCCCGGACTAGCGGAAGAGACCCAGTTCTTC.

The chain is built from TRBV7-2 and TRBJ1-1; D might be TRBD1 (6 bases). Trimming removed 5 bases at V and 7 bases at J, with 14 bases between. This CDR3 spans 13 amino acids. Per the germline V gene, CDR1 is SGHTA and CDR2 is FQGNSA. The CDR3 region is CASSPRRGGEAFF. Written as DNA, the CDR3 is TGTGCCAGCAGCCCCCGCAGGGGAGGTGAAGCTTTCTTT.

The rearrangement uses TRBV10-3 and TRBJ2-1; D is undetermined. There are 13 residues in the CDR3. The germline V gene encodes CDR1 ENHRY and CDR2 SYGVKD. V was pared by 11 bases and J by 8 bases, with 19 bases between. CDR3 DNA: TGTGCCGTCAAGGGCCCCTCGGTTGATGAGCAGTTCTTC. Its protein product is CAVKGPSVDEQFF.

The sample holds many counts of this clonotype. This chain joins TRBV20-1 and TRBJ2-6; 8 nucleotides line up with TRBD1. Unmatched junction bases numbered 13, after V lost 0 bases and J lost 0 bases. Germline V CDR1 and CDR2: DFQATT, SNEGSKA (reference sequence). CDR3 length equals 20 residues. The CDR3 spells CSARDLGQETRSSGANVLTF. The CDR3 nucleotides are TGCAGTGCTAGAGATTTGGGACAGGAGACCAGGAGCTCTGGGGCCAACGTCCTGACTTTC.

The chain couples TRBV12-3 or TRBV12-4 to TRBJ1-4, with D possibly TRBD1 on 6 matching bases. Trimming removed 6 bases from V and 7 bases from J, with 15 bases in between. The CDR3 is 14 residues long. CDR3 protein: CASRLTQGGEKLFF. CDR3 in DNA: TGTGCCAGCAGGCTCACACAGGGAGGTGAAAAACTGTTTTTT.

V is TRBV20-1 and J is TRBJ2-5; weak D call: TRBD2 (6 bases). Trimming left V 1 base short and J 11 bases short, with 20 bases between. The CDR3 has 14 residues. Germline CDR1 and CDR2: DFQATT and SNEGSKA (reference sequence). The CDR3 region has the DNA TGCAGTGCTAGAGGCCCGGAGGGCAGGGAGGAGCAGTACTTC. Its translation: CSARGPEGREEQYF.